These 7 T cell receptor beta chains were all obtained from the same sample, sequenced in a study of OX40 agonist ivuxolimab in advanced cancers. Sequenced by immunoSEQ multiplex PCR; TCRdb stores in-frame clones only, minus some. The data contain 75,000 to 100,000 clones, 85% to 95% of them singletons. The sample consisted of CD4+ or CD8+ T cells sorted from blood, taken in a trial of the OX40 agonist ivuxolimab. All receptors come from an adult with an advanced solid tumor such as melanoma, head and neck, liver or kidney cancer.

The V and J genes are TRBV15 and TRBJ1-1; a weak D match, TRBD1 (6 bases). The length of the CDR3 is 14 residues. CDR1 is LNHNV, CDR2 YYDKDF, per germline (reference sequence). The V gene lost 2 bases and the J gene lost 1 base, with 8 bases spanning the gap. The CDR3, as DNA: TGTGCCACCAGCAGACAGGGGACGAACACTGAAGCTTTCTTT. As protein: CATSRQGTNTEAFF.

In nucleotides, the CDR3 is TGTGCCAGTCGGAGCGGGGGACAGGGTAATACCGGGGAGCTGTTTTTT. This codes for CASRSGGQGNTGELFF. The chain couples TRBV19 to TRBJ2-2; D is possibly TRBD1 (9 bases). The CDR3 contains 16 residues. CDR1 is LNHDA and CDR2 is SQIVND in the germline V gene (reference sequence). V was shortened by 8 bases and J by 5 bases, with 21 bases between the two germline ends.

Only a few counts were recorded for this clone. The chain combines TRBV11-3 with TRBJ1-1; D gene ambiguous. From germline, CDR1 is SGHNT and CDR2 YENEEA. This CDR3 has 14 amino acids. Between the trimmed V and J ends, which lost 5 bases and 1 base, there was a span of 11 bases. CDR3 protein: CASSTTTANTEAFF. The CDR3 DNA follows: TGTGCCAGCAGCACCACTACAGCGAACACTGAAGCTTTCTTT.

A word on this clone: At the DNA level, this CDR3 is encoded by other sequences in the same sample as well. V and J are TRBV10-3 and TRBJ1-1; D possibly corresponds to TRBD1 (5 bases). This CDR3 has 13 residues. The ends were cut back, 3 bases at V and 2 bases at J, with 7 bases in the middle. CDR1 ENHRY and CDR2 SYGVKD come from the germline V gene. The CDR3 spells CAISDQGNTEAFF. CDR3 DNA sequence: TGTGCCATCAGTGATCAGGGAAACACTGAAGCTTTCTTT.

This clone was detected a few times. The CDR3, as DNA: TGTGCCAGCAGCCTGAGACAGTCGAACACTGAAGCTTTCTTT. Amino acid sequence: CASSLRQSNTEAFF. This chain connects TRBV9 to TRBJ1-1, with D tentatively TRBD1 (5 bases). The ends were cut back, 4 bases at V and 1 base at J, with 11 bases in the middle. Germline V gives CDR1 SGDLS, CDR2 YYNGEE. The CDR3 spans 14 residues.

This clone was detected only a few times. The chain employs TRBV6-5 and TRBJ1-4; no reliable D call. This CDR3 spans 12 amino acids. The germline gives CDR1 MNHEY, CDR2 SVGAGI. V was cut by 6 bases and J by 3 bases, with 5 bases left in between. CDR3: CASSQANEKLFF. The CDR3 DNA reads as TGTGCCAGCAGCCAAGCTAATGAAAAACTGTTTTTT.

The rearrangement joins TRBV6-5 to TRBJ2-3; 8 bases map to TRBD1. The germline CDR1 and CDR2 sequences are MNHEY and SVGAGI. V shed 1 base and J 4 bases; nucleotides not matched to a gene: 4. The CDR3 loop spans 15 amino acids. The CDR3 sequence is CASSYLGQGSDTQYF. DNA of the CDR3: TGTGCCAGCAGTTACTTAGGACAGGGATCAGATACGCAGTATTTT.